One and the same sample provided the 25 T cell receptor beta chains below, sequenced in a study of radiation and T cells in renal cell carcinoma (dated by TCRdb to 2020 to 2022). The method was the immunoSEQ multiplex PCR assay. Drawn from immuneACCESS, this table holds only the in-frame rearrangements with V and J called that TCRdb kept. Clones are partly lost; checked studies trace under half to an unresolved V gene and leave the rest unexplained. For this sample there are more than 75,000 clones; under 90% appear just once. Roughly 7% of the sample comes from the top ten. Explained via the paper, the time point label denotes: baseline pretreatment blood. The sample's treatment or condition label, in plain terms: 15 Gy SBRT to primary tumor, nephrectomy 4 weeks later. This sample comprised blood, obtained from a patient whose treatment included radiotherapy and nephrectomy. These receptor sequences come from a man aged 55 to 70 with renal cell carcinoma.

The CDR3 here is CASSLLGQGSTDTQYF. The CDR3 nucleotides are TGCGCCAGCAGCTTGTTGGGACAAGGTAGCACAGATACGCAGTATTTT. The chain carries TRBV5-1 and TRBJ2-3, with D tentatively TRBD1 (6 bases). Per the germline V gene, CDR1 is SGHRS and CDR2 is YFSETQ. CDR3 length equals 16 residues. Trimming took off 1 base at V and 0 bases at J, with 12 bases between the two ends.

This chain links TRBV7-9 with TRBJ2-1; TRBD2 matches at 9 bases. This CDR3 has 17 residues. Unmatched junction bases numbered 7, after V lost 2 bases and J lost 2 bases. In germline, CDR1 is SEHNR, CDR2 FQNEAQ (reference sequence). The CDR3 DNA sequence: TGTGCCAGCAGCTTATCCGCGCTAGCGGGAACCTACAATGAGCAGTTCTTC. This encodes CASSLSALAGTYNEQFF.

The chain couples TRBV29-1 to TRBJ1-5; TRBD1 aligns across 7 bases. Trimming removed 7 bases from V and 4 bases from J; junction bases left unmatched: 4. Germline CDR1 and CDR2: SQVTM and ANQGSEA. This CDR3 is built from 12 residues. This chain's CDR3 is CSARQGNQPQHF. DNA of the CDR3: TGCAGCGCAAGACAGGGTAATCAGCCCCAGCATTTT.

J is TRBJ2-5 and V is TRBV2; 8 bases fit TRBD2. Germline V lookup: CDR1 SNHLY, CDR2 FYNNEI. V trimming: 7 bases; J trimming: 4 bases; junction bases outside the gene matches: 5. This CDR3 region has 13 residues. The CDR3 region has the DNA TGTGCCAGCAATGTCGGGAGGGCAGAGACCCAGTACTTC. It translates to CASNVGRAETQYF.

This CDR3 is CASSSPGLSYEQYF. CDR3 nucleotide sequence: TGTGCCAGCAGTTCACCGGGACTTAGCTACGAGCAGTACTTC. V usage is TRBV28 and J usage is TRBJ2-7; TRBD2 is a possible D gene (6 bases). Germline assignment: CDR1 MDHEN and CDR2 SYDVKM. Trimming stripped 4 bases from V and 3 bases from J, with 13 bases between. This CDR3 has 14 amino acids.

The gene calls are TRBV5-6 and TRBJ2-7; the match to TRBD1 covers 9 bases. There are 16 residues in the CDR3. V shed 1 base and J 4 bases; nucleotides not matched to a gene: 9. The germline gives CDR1 SGHDT, CDR2 YYEEEE. The CDR3 region is CASSLKGTGGGYEQYF. The CDR3 bases are TGTGCCAGCAGCTTGAAGGGTACAGGGGGCGGGTACGAGCAGTACTTC.

This chain links TRBV7-8 with TRBJ1-4; 8 bases fit TRBD1. This CDR3 has 17 amino acids. Germline V lookup: CDR1 SGHVS, CDR2 FQNEAQ. Trimming took 0 bases from V and 4 from J; bases not matched to a gene: 7. CDR3 in DNA: TGTGCCAGCAGCTTAGCCCAGGGACAGGCGAGTAATGAAAAACTGTTTTTT. It yields the protein CASSLAQGQASNEKLFF.

The chain couples TRBV6-1 to TRBJ1-3; unclear D gene. V lost 8 bases to trimming and J lost 0 bases, with 11 bases between them. The CDR3 runs 14 residues. Germline loops: CDR1 MNHNS, CDR2 SASEGT. CDR3 sequence reads: CASAFQFSGNTIYF. For the CDR3, the DNA is TGTGCCAGCGCCTTCCAGTTCTCTGGAAACACCATATATTTT.

This clone was counted many times. This sequence joins TRBV19 and TRBJ1-4; 7 positions agree with TRBD1. Germline V gene sequence: CDR1 LNHDA, CDR2 SQIVND (reference sequence). The V segment lost 5 bases and the J segment 10 bases; nucleotides outside the gene matches: 10. The CDR3 has 14 amino acids. As DNA, the CDR3 is TGTGCCAGTAGTCCGCAGGGGGGTCTTGGAAAACTGTTTTTT. The encoded protein is CASSPQGGLGKLFF.

There are a few counts of this clone. This sequence joins TRBV28 and TRBJ1-1, with D tentatively TRBD1 (6 bases). The CDR3 covers 13 residues. Per germline, CDR1 MDHEN and CDR2 SYDVKM. V gave up 3 bases and J gave up 4 bases, with 9 bases separating them. CDR3 amino acids: CASSFRGGTEAFF. Here the CDR3 DNA reads TGTGCCAGCAGTTTCAGGGGAGGCACTGAAGCTTTCTTT.

The chain is built from TRBV9 and TRBJ1-3, with D maybe TRBD1 (6 bases). The CDR3 sequence is 16 residues long. Germline lookup yields CDR1 SGDLS and CDR2 YYNGEE. V was shortened by 0 bases and J by 3 bases, with 13 bases between the two germline ends. In DNA, the CDR3 is TGTGCCAGCAGCGTAGATTGGGGGGCTATTGGAAACACCATATATTTT. Protein sequence: CASSVDWGAIGNTIYF.

This clone has just a few counts. The genes are TRBV5-4 and TRBJ2-5; 8 nucleotides line up with TRBD1. Germline V gene data show CDR1 as SGHNT and CDR2 as YYREEE (reference sequence). The ends lost 0 bases at V and 3 bases at J; junction bases unmatched: 4. The CDR3 totals 15 residues. The CDR3 spells CASSLDPGGEETQYF. In DNA form, the CDR3 reads TGTGCCAGCAGCTTGGATCCAGGGGGCGAAGAGACCCAGTACTTC.

The CDR3 region has the DNA TGTGCCAGCAGTCCCAGACTTTGGGGTCAAGAGACCCAGTACTTC. Translation: CASSPRLWGQETQYF. V is TRBV28 and J is TRBJ2-5; D unresolved. V lost 5 bases and J 2 bases, leaving 15 bases between the germline ends. This CDR3 spans 15 amino acids. CDR1 is MDHEN and CDR2 is SYDVKM in the germline V gene.

The chain recombines TRBV6-5 with TRBJ2-7; D possibly corresponds to TRBD2 (6 bases). The CDR3 is 15 residues long. The germline gives CDR1 MNHEY, CDR2 SVGAGI. Between the trimmed V and J ends, which lost 4 bases and 3 bases, there was a span of 16 bases. The CDR3 is CASSSFERAYYEQYF. The CDR3 region has the DNA TGTGCCAGCAGTTCTTTTGAGCGGGCGTACTACGAGCAGTACTTC.

In this sample, this clone turned up once. The CDR3 DNA is TGTGCCAGCAGTCCCGCGTTCAGCGGGCCCATCAACTACGAGCAGTACTTC. Protein sequence: CASSPAFSGPINYEQYF. The rearrangement joins TRBV27 to TRBJ2-7, with TRBD2 as a possible D gene (6 bases). CDR3 size: 17 residues. CDR1 and CDR2 from the germline V gene are MNHEY and SMNVEV (reference sequence). V lost 5 bases and J lost 3, with 23 bases in between.

The chain recombines TRBV5-6 with TRBJ1-5, with D perhaps matching TRBD1 (5 bases). The CDR3 has 16 residues. Trimming pared 0 bases from V and 3 bases from J, leaving 13 bases between. Germline CDR1 is SGHDT and CDR2 is YYEEEE. CDR3 sequence (DNA): TGTGCCAGCAGCTTGGGGGGACCCGGGTCCAATCAGCCCCAGCATTTT. Protein sequence: CASSLGGPGSNQPQHF.

This clone was seen a few times. This chain joins TRBV7-9 and TRBJ1-5; D call uncertain. Germline CDR1 is SEHNR and CDR2 is FQNEAQ (reference sequence). Trimming took 1 base from V and 0 from J, leaving 10 bases between them. The CDR3 contains 16 residues. This CDR3 is CASSLGSGNSNQPQHF. The CDR3 DNA follows: TGTGCCAGCAGCTTAGGATCGGGGAATAGCAATCAGCCCCAGCATTTT.

V and J are TRBV6-5 and TRBJ2-7; 11 bases match TRBD2. From germline, CDR1 is MNHEY and CDR2 SVGAGI. This CDR3 has 14 residues. Unmatched junction bases numbered 4, after V lost 6 bases and J lost 3 bases. CDR3 in DNA: TGTGCCAGCAGGTCCCTAGCGGGAGGCTACGAGCAGTACTTC. This sequence encodes CASRSLAGGYEQYF.

The chain employs TRBV5-1 and TRBJ1-2; the match to TRBD1 covers 7 bases. CDR1 and CDR2 from the germline V gene are SGHRS and YFSETQ. The CDR3 has 14 residues. The V and J ends lost 5 bases and 0 bases, in that order; junction bases with no gene match: 4. CDR3 sequence: CASRQGSANYGYTF. The CDR3 DNA is TGCGCCAGCAGACAGGGGTCGGCTAACTATGGCTACACCTTC.

V gene TRBV29-1 combines with J gene TRBJ2-2, with D uncertain. The CDR3 sequence is 18 residues long. V was pared by 4 bases and J by 1 base, with 22 bases between. Germline V gene data show CDR1 as SQVTM and CDR2 as ANQGSEA. The CDR3 coding sequence is TGCAGCGTTGCCCTGACCCCCTGGCCCGAATGGAACACCGGGGAGCTGTTTTTT. This translates into CSVALTPWPEWNTGELFF.

The J gene is TRBJ1-1, the V gene TRBV7-9, with D perhaps TRBD1 (5 bases). The CDR3 is 12 residues long. The germline V gene encodes CDR1 SEHNR and CDR2 FQNEAQ (reference sequence). The V end lost 3 bases, the J end lost 8 bases, and 10 bases lay between the germline ends. Here the CDR3 DNA reads TGTGCCAGCAGCTTGATGGGGCGCGAAGCTTTCTTT. It codes for CASSLMGREAFF.

The rearrangement uses TRBV29-1 and TRBJ2-7; the match to TRBD1 covers 8 bases. The CDR3 has 15 amino acids. Germline CDR1 and CDR2: SQVTM and ANQGSEA. With 1 base clipped from V and 0 bases from J, the junction kept 5 bases outside the gene matches. This chain's CDR3 is CSVEGQGASSYEQYF. CDR3 nucleotides: TGCAGCGTTGAAGGCCAGGGGGCCAGCTCCTACGAGCAGTACTTC.

V is TRBV11-2 and J is TRBJ2-1; 7 positions match TRBD2. CDR3 size: 14 residues. V was pared by 8 bases and J by 2 bases, with 6 bases of the junction left unmatched. Germline V gives CDR1 SGHAT, CDR2 FQNNGV. The CDR3 reads CASGRGRAYNEQFF. As DNA, the CDR3 is TGTGCCAGCGGTCGAGGGAGGGCCTACAATGAGCAGTTCTTC.

V gene TRBV7-9 combines with J gene TRBJ1-3, with TRBD1 as a possible D gene (5 bases). The CDR3 runs 14 residues. V shed 8 bases and J shed 4 bases, with 15 bases lying between them. Germline V gene data show CDR1 as SEHNR and CDR2 as FQNEAQ (reference sequence). Here the CDR3 reads CASGVIGAGNTIYF. The CDR3 coding sequence is TGTGCCAGCGGGGTGATAGGGGCGGGAAACACCATATATTTT.

The V call is TRBV29-1, the J call TRBJ2-2, with TRBD1 identical over 7 bases. This CDR3 spans 15 amino acids. Germline CDR1 SQVTM, CDR2 ANQGSEA. Unmatched junction bases numbered 10, after V lost 5 bases and J lost 4 bases. CDR3 in DNA: TGCAGCGTTCTCCGGGCTCCAGGGGGCACCGGGGAGCTGTTTTTT. Translation: CSVLRAPGGTGELFF.